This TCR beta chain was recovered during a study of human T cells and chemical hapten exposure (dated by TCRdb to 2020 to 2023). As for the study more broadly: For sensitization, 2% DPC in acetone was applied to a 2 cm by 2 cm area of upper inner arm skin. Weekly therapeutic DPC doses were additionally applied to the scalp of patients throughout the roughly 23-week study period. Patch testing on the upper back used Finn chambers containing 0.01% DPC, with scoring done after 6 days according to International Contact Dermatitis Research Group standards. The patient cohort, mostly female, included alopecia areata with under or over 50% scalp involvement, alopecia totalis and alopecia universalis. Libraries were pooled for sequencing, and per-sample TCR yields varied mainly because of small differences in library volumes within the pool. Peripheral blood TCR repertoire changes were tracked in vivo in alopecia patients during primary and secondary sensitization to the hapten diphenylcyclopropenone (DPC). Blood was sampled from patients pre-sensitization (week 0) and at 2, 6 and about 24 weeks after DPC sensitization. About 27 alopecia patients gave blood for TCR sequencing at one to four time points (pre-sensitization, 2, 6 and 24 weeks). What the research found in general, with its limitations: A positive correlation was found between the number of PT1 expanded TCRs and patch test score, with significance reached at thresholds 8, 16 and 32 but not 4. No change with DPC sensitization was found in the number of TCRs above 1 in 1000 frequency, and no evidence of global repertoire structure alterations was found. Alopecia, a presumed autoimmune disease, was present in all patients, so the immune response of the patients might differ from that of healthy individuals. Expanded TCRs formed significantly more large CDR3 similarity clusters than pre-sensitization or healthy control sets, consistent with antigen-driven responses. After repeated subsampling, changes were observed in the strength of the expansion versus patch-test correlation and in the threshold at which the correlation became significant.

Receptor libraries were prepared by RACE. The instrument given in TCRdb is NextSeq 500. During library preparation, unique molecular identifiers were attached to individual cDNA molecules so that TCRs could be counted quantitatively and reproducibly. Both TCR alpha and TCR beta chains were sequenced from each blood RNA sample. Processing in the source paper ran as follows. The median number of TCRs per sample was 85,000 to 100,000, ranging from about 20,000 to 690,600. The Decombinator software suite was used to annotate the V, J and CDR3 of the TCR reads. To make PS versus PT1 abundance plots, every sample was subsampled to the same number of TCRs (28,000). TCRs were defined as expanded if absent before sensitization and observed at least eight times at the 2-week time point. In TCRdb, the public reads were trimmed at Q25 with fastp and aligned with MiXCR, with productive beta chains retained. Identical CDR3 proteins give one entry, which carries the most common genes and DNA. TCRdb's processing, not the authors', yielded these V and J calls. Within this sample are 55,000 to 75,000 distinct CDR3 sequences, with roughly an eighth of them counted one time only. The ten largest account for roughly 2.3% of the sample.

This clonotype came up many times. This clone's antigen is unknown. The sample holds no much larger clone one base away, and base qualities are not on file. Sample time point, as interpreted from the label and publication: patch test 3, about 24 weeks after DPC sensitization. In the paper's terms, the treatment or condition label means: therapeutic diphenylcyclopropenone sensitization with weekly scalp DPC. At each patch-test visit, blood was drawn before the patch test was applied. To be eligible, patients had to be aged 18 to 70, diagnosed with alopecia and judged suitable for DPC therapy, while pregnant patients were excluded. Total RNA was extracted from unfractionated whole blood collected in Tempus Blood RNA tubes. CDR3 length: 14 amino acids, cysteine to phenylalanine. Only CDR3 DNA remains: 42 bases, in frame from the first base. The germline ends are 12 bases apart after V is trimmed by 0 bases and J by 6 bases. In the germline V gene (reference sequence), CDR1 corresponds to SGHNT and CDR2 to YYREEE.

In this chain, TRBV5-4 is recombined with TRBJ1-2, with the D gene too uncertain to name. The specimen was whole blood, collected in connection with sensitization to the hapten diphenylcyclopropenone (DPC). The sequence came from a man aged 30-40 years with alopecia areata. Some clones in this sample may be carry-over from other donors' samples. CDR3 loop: CASSLVGTPNGYTF. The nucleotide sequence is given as TGTGCCAGCAGCTTGGTTGGCACGCCGAATGGCTACACCTTC. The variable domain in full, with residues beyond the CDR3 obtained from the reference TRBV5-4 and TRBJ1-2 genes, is ETGVTQSPTHLIKTRGQQVTLRCSSQSGHNTVSWYQQALGQGPQFIFQYYREEENGRGNFPPRFSGLQFPNYSSELNVNALELDDSALYLCASSLVGTPNGYTFGSGTRLTVV.